Shown below are 15 T cell receptor beta chains from a single sample sequenced in a study of blood T cell repertoires in COVID-19. Sequencing used immunoSEQ multiplex PCR; TCRdb keeps in-frame clones, though not all of them. The sample holds 45,000 to 65,000 clones, roughly 87% seen once. The sample taken for sequencing was peripheral blood. Source of these receptors: a man aged 80 or over in a cohort sampled during active COVID-19.

The chain carries TRBV29-1 and TRBJ1-2; 8 positions match TRBD1. The germline CDR1 and CDR2 sequences are SQVTM and ANQGSEA. Trimming at V came to 4 bases and at J to 3 bases, leaving 1 base not matched to a gene. The CDR3 is made up of 12 amino acids. The CDR3 region is CSVVQGDYGYTF. In nucleotides, the CDR3 is TGCAGCGTTGTACAGGGGGACTATGGCTACACCTTC.

This chain links TRBV5-1 with TRBJ2-7; 7 nucleotides line up with TRBD2. CDR1 and CDR2 (germline): SGHRS, YFSETQ. There are 14 residues in the CDR3. V trimming: 3 bases; J trimming: 2 bases; junction bases outside the gene matches: 5. CDR3 protein: CASSSGLEAYEQYF. As DNA, the CDR3 is TGCGCCAGCAGCTCCGGACTAGAGGCCTACGAGCAGTACTTC.

This clone was seen many times. This chain uses TRBV4-3 with TRBJ1-5; 7 bases are a match to TRBD1. The J segment lost 0 bases and the V segment lost 0 bases, leaving 8 bases of the junction unmatched. Germline values: CDR1 LGHNA, CDR2 YSLEER. This CDR3 has 18 amino acids. CDR3 amino acids: CASSQDPQTGTSNQPQHF. Written as DNA, the CDR3 is TGCGCCAGCAGCCAAGATCCTCAGACAGGGACTAGCAATCAGCCCCAGCATTTT.

CDR3 DNA: TGTGCCAGTAGTATAACAGGGAGGGAAGTAGAGACCCAGTACTTC. Its protein is CASSITGREVETQYF. The chain carries TRBV19 and TRBJ2-5; D perhaps matches TRBD2 (7 bases). From germline, CDR1 is LNHDA and CDR2 SQIVND (reference sequence). The CDR3 contains 15 residues. The V gene lost 2 bases and the J gene lost 4 bases, with 14 bases spanning the gap.

The chain carries TRBV10-3 and TRBJ1-2; TRBD1 might be the D (6 bases). V lost 7 bases, J lost 4 bases, and 16 bases lay in between. Germline V gives CDR1 ENHRY, CDR2 SYGVKD. This CDR3 comprises 14 residues. The CDR3: CAINRDTSFYGYTF. For the CDR3, the DNA is TGTGCCATCAATCGGGACACTTCTTTCTATGGCTACACCTTC.

V usage is TRBV2 and J usage is TRBJ2-7; 12 positions agree with TRBD2. The CDR3 spans 17 residues. The V and J ends lost 2 bases and 2 bases, in that order; junction bases with no gene match: 7. Germline V CDR1 and CDR2: SNHLY, FYNNEI. Written as DNA, the CDR3 is TGTGCCAGCAGTGAACCTAGCGGGGGGGCGCGGACCTACGAGCAGTACTTC. Amino acid sequence: CASSEPSGGARTYEQYF.

The V and J genes are TRBV6-1 and TRBJ2-4; perhaps TRBD1 as D (6 bases). Trimming left V 1 base short and J 1 base short, with 11 bases between. This CDR3 has 16 residues. Germline CDR1 reads MNHNS; CDR2 reads SASEGT. The CDR3 DNA is TGTGCCAGCAGTGAAGGGGGGCAAAGGGCCAAAAACATTCAGTACTTC. It encodes CASSEGGQRAKNIQYF.

The chain couples TRBV6-2 or TRBV6-3 to TRBJ1-5; the D is unclear. CDR3 length: 13 amino acids. The germline gives CDR1 MNHEY, CDR2 SVGEGT. The V gene lost 2 bases and the J gene lost 4 bases, with 6 bases spanning the gap. The CDR3 region is CASSYRQNQPQHF. CDR3 bases: TGTGCCAGCAGTTACCGCCAGAATCAGCCCCAGCATTTT.

The rearrangement joins TRBV19 to TRBJ1-2, with 11 bases lining up with TRBD1. From germline, CDR1 is LNHDA and CDR2 SQIVND (reference sequence). Germline trimming cut 3 bases from V and 3 bases from J; bases unmatched to any gene: 6. There are 16 residues in the CDR3. DNA for the CDR3: TGTGCCAGTAGTATTTTGGGGACAGGGGGGCACTATGGCTACACCTTC. This sequence encodes CASSILGTGGHYGYTF.

The CDR3 is CASSRDNPTGELFF. The CDR3 DNA is TGTGCCAGCAGCCGGGACAACCCCACCGGGGAGCTGTTTTTT. The rearrangement uses TRBV7-2 and TRBJ2-2; a weak D match, TRBD1 (6 bases). The CDR3 has 14 residues. In germline, CDR1 is SGHTA, CDR2 FQGNSA. Between the trimmed V and J ends, which lost 5 bases and 4 bases, there was a span of 11 bases.

The table lists this clone with a few counts. The DNA for the CDR3 is TGTGCCACCAGCAGAGATGGCGCAGGAATCACTGAAGCTTTCTTT. Translated, it gives CATSRDGAGITEAFF. The chain uses TRBV15 and TRBJ1-1; D gene ambiguous. This CDR3 is 15 amino acids long. V shed 0 bases and J shed 4 bases, with 12 bases lying between them. Germline assignment: CDR1 LNHNV and CDR2 YYDKDF (reference sequence).

The rearrangement links TRBV6-5 to TRBJ1-5; 8 positions match TRBD1. After removal of 6 bases from V and 2 bases from J, the junction contained 3 bases not matched to a gene. Germline V gene sequence: CDR1 MNHEY, CDR2 SVGAGI. CDR3 length equals 14 residues. CDR3: CASRLTGGNQPQHF. DNA for the CDR3: TGTGCCAGCAGATTGACAGGGGGCAATCAGCCCCAGCATTTT.

The chain uses TRBV5-1 and TRBJ1-2; 12 bases agree with TRBD1. Germline CDR1 is SGHRS and CDR2 is YFSETQ. This CDR3 contains 15 residues. With 4 bases clipped from V and 8 bases from J, the junction kept 9 bases outside the gene matches. CDR3 residues: CASSQTPGTGGGYTF. The CDR3 DNA follows: TGCGCCAGCAGCCAAACCCCGGGGACAGGGGGCGGCTACACCTTC.

This sequence joins TRBV7-9 and TRBJ2-3; D is uncertain. CDR3 size: 13 residues. Germline V gene lookup returns CDR1 SEHNR and CDR2 FQNEAQ (reference sequence). The V end lost 5 bases, the J end lost 4 bases, and 10 bases lay between the germline ends. The CDR3 sequence is CASSLSMPDTQYF. The CDR3 bases are TGTGCCAGCAGCCTATCCATGCCAGATACGCAGTATTTT.

The table lists this clone with a few counts. The chain links TRBV3-1 (or the pseudogene TRBV3-2) to TRBJ1-1; D is undetermined. The CDR3 extends over 13 amino acids. Looked up from germline, CDR1 is LGHDT and CDR2 is YNNKEL (reference sequence). V was trimmed by 1 base and J by 3 bases, leaving 6 bases between them. The DNA for the CDR3 is TGTGCCAGCAGCCAAGTCCCCGACACTGAAGCTTTCTTT. Encoded protein: CASSQVPDTEAFF.